This TCR beta chain emerged from a study of cytomegalovirus exposure and HLA in healthy donors. In regard to this clone: As yet, its antigen is unknown. Germline and junction disagree at one end, which may indicate a read error.

In the PCR, 60 Vbeta and 13 Jbeta primers were used. Generated by immunoSEQ multiplex PCR, the TCRdb table keeps only in-frame clones and is missing some. The sample totals more than 130,000 clones; its top ten clones hold less than 3%. The length of the CDR3 is 15 residues. Looked up from germline, CDR1 is SGHRS and CDR2 is YFSETQ. Findings of the study overall: The presence/absence work took it that sequencing depth was about the same across donors. There were some V segments, including TRBV6-2 and TRBV6-3, excluded as indistinguishable. Rarity held for most TCR sequences, but there were some public TCRs that occurred in many donors.

The sequence was obtained from a man aged 35-49 years in good health and CMV-seronegative. The rearrangement joins TRBV5-1 to TRBJ1-1, with TRBD1 as a possible D gene (5 bases). The sequencing input was PBMCs. As DNA, the CDR3 is TGCGCCAGCAACTTGGCTGGGGGGACGAACACTGAAGCTTTCTTT. It is translated as CASNLAGGTNTEAFF.